The 15 T cell receptor beta chains listed next were all sequenced from one sample in a study of OX40 agonist ivuxolimab in advanced cancers. Measured with immunoSEQ multiplex PCR; TCRdb has only the in-frame clones, and not every one. The top ten clones hold roughly 1.5% of a sample with over 45,000 clones, 75% to 90% of them seen once. The input for sequencing was CD4+ or CD8+ T cells sorted from blood, taken in a trial of the OX40 agonist ivuxolimab. These receptors were taken from an adult with an advanced solid tumor such as melanoma, head and neck, liver or kidney cancer.

This chain connects TRBV18 to TRBJ1-1; D call uncertain. The CDR3 totals 14 residues. The V end lost 4 bases, the J end lost 4 bases, and 13 bases lay between the germline ends. CDR1 is KGHSH and CDR2 is LQKENI in the germline V gene. CDR3 DNA sequence: TGTGCCAGCTCACTTGGGCCCGAGGGCACTGAAGCTTTCTTT. This codes for CASSLGPEGTEAFF.

The chain couples TRBV4-1 to TRBJ1-4, with 11 bases identical to TRBD1. Germline assignment: CDR1 MGHRA and CDR2 YSYEKL. Trimming cost V 3 bases and J 5 bases; bases outside gene matches: 5. CDR3 length: 16 amino acids. The CDR3 is CASSQTGTGGNEKLFF. For the CDR3, the DNA is TGCGCCAGCAGCCAGACCGGGACAGGGGGAAATGAAAAACTGTTTTTT.

The gene calls are TRBV10-3 and TRBJ2-5, with a tentative D call TRBD2 (6 bases). Trimming removed 6 bases at V and 3 bases at J, with 11 bases between. The CDR3 contains 13 residues. Germline-derived CDR1 and CDR2 are ENHRY and SYGVKD. The CDR3 DNA reads as TGTGCCATCAGCATTAGCGGAGAAGAGACCCAGTACTTC. It is translated as CAISISGEETQYF.

In this sample, this clone turned up once. J is TRBJ1-1 and V is TRBV30; D call uncertain. Germline loops: CDR1 GTSNPN, CDR2 SVGIG (reference sequence). Trimming took off 4 bases at V and 5 bases at J, with 14 bases between the two ends. The CDR3 consists of 13 residues. CDR3 sequence: CAWTAPGRTEAFF. In DNA form, the CDR3 reads TGTGCCTGGACCGCGCCCGGACGGACTGAAGCTTTCTTT.

This clone was seen a handful of times. The rearrangement joins TRBV5-6 to TRBJ1-2; D gene unclear. The V end lost 2 bases, the J end lost 8 bases, and 19 bases lay between the germline ends. The CDR3 covers 15 residues. The germline V gene has CDR1 SGHDT and CDR2 YYEEEE. The CDR3 coding sequence is TGTGCCAGCAGCTTAGCGGACGCTCTAACTCGCGGCTACACCTTC. Translation: CASSLADALTRGYTF.

V gene TRBV28 combines with J gene TRBJ2-3, with D unresolved. Trimming stripped 4 bases from V and 0 bases from J, with 2 bases between. There are 12 residues in the CDR3. Germline V lookup: CDR1 MDHEN, CDR2 SYDVKM. CDR3 loop: CASSYSTDTQYF. DNA of the CDR3: TGTGCCAGCAGTTATAGCACAGATACGCAGTATTTT. Together with reference TRBV28 and TRBJ2-3, the CDR3 gives the full variable domain: DVKVTQSSRYLVKRTGEKVFLECVQDMDHENMFWYRQDPGLGLRLIYFSYDVKMKEKGDIPEGYSVSREKKERFSLILESASTNQTSMYLCASSYSTDTQYFGPGTRLTVL.

V is TRBV5-5 and J is TRBJ2-3; 9 bases line up with TRBD2. CDR1 SGHKS and CDR2 YYEKEE come from the germline V gene (reference sequence). Trimming removed 4 bases from V and 3 bases from J; junction bases left unmatched: 3. This CDR3 contains 14 residues. CDR3 in amino acids: CASSPLAGTDTQYF. CDR3 DNA: TGTGCCAGCAGCCCGCTAGCGGGAACAGATACGCAGTATTTT.

The rearrangement joins TRBV11-2 to TRBJ2-2; 9 nucleotides agree with TRBD1. Germline CDR1 and CDR2: SGHAT and FQNNGV. Germline trimming cut 9 bases from V and 6 bases from J; bases unmatched to any gene: 20. CDR3 size: 18 residues. CDR3 sequence: CARYSGTGWSDVAGELFF. CDR3 nucleotide sequence: TGTGCCAGATATTCCGGGACAGGGTGGAGCGATGTGGCCGGGGAGCTGTTTTTT.

V is TRBV28 and J is TRBJ1-5; perhaps TRBD1 as D (6 bases). This CDR3 contains 15 residues. Deletions cut 4 bases from V and 4 bases from J, with 14 bases between. Germline CDR1 and CDR2: MDHEN and SYDVKM. The chain's CDR3 is CASSSTGSGNQPQHF. The CDR3 coding sequence is TGTGCCAGCAGTTCAACAGGGTCGGGGAATCAGCCCCAGCATTTT.

The CDR3 here is CASSLLGPGNTEAFF. CDR3 DNA: TGCGCCAGCAGCTTGCTAGGGCCGGGGAACACTGAAGCTTTCTTT. The chain combines TRBV5-1 with TRBJ1-1; no clear D. This CDR3 contains 15 residues. Germline V lookup: CDR1 SGHRS, CDR2 YFSETQ. V was cut by 1 base and J by 1 base, with 11 bases left in between.

The chain links TRBV6-5 to TRBJ1-6; 8 bases are shared with TRBD1. Germline V lookup: CDR1 MNHEY, CDR2 SVGAGI. V lost 2 bases, J lost 6 bases, and 6 bases stayed unmatched. This CDR3 has 16 amino acids. The CDR3 loop is CASSYPGQGGNSPLHF. The CDR3, as DNA: TGTGCCAGCAGTTACCCCGGACAGGGCGGTAATTCACCCCTCCACTTT.

The rearrangement uses TRBV9 and TRBJ2-3; unclear D gene. The CDR3 length is 15 residues. Looked up from germline, CDR1 is SGDLS and CDR2 is YYNGEE. Trimming stripped 0 bases from V and 0 bases from J, with 8 bases between. This chain's CDR3 is CASSVASLSTDTQYF. The CDR3 region has the DNA TGTGCCAGCAGCGTAGCGTCCCTAAGCACAGATACGCAGTATTTT.

This clone was recorded only once. V and J are TRBV5-4 and TRBJ1-3; 8 bases align to TRBD1. Trimming cost V 4 bases and J 0 bases; bases outside gene matches: 12. CDR3 length: 18 residues. Germline V gene data show CDR1 as SGHNT and CDR2 as YYREEE (reference sequence). The CDR3 DNA is TGTGCCAGCAGCGGGAGCCTGACAGGGGTCCACTCTGGAAACACCATATATTTT. It specifies CASSGSLTGVHSGNTIYF.

V usage is TRBV5-6 and J usage is TRBJ2-3, with 10 bases lining up with TRBD2. Germline assignment: CDR1 SGHDT and CDR2 YYEEEE. V was pared by 1 base and J by 2 bases, with 1 base of the junction left unmatched. The CDR3 has 15 residues. Here the CDR3 reads CASSLTSGDTDTQYF. The CDR3 DNA reads TGTGCCAGCAGCTTGACTAGCGGGGACACAGATACGCAGTATTTT.

This sequence joins TRBV6-4 and TRBJ1-5; D might be TRBD1 (5 bases). The germline CDR1 and CDR2 sequences are MRHNA and SNTAGT. Deletions cut 6 bases from V and 4 bases from J, with 10 bases between. The CDR3 consists of 13 residues. The CDR3 sequence: CASSATENQPQHF. CDR3 coding DNA: TGTGCCAGCAGCGCGACAGAAAATCAGCCCCAGCATTTT.